This T cell receptor beta chain appears in the sequencing data of a study of cytomegalovirus exposure and HLA in healthy donors. Germline CDR1 reads SEHNR; CDR2 reads FQNEAQ (reference sequence). This CDR3 region has 13 residues. J lost 6 bases, V lost 2 bases, and 2 bases had no gene match. Using immunoSEQ multiplex PCR, the repertoire was profiled, and TCRdb retains in-frame clones only, with some absent. The sample carries some 170,000 clones, less than 90% recorded once. Study results and limitations: The study labeled under 200 TCR beta chains cytomegalovirus-associated. Rarity marked most TCR sequences, yet some public TCRs occurred in many donors.

For this clone: Its antigen is currently unknown.

The sample comprised PBMCs. This TCR derives from a man between 25 and 39 years old in good health and CMV-seropositive. The chain links TRBV7-9 to TRBJ1-1, with 8 positions matching TRBD1. CDR3 sequence: CASSLQQGAEAFF. In DNA, the CDR3 is TGTGCCAGCAGCTTACAACAGGGGGCTGAAGCTTTCTTT.